This T cell receptor beta chain is from a study of T cell responses to AZD1222 COVID-19 vaccine. The CDR3 has 13 residues. V was clipped by 2 bases and J by 4 bases, with 6 bases between them. The germline CDR1 and CDR2 sequences are SGHTA and FQGNSA. Study conclusions and caveats: Spike-wide coverage was observed for vaccine-associated CD4 TCRs, with dominant responses at 160-218 and 743-854. Close to half of spike-specific TCRs reportedly recognize unmutated variant regions.

About this clone itself: Its specificity is unknown.

The protocol was immunoSEQ multiplex PCR, while the TCRdb copy is restricted to in-frame clones and leaves out a portion. The sample carries about 110,000 clones, 75% to 90% recorded once. The source of this sequence is an adult in good health. The input for sequencing was peripheral blood, taken on day 0 of AZD1222 vaccination. The V and J genes are TRBV7-2 and TRBJ2-1; D is unclear. The CDR3 loop is CASSLNSYNEQFF. The CDR3 DNA sequence: TGTGCCAGCAGCTTAAACTCGTACAATGAGCAGTTCTTC.